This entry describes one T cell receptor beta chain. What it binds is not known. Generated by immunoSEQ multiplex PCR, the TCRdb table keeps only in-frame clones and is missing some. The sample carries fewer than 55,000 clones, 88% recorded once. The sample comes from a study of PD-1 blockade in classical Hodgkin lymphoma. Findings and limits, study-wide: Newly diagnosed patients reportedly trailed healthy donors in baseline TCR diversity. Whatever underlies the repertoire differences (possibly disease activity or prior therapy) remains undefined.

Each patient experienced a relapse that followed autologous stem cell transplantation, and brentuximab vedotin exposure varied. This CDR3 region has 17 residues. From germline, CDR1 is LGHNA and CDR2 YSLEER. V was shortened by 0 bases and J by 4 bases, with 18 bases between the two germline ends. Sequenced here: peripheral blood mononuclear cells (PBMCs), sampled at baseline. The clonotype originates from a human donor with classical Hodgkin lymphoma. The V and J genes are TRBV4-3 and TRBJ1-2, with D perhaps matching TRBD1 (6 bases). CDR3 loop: CASSQDPSGAKTYGYTF. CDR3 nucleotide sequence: TGCGCCAGCAGCCAAGACCCCTCAGGGGCAAAAACCTATGGCTACACCTTC.